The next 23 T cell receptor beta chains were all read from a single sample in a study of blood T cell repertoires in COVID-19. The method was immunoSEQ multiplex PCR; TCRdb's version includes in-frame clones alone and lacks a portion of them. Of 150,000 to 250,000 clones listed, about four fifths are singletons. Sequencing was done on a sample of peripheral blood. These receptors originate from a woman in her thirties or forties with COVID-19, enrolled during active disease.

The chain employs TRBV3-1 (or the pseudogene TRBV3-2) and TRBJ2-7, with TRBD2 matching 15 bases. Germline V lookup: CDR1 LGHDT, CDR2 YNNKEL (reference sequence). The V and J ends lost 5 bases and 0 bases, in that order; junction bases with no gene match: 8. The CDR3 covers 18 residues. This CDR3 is CASSTGTSGRLTSYEQYF. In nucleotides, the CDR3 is TGTGCCAGCAGCACCGGGACTAGCGGGAGGTTAACCTCCTACGAGCAGTACTTC.

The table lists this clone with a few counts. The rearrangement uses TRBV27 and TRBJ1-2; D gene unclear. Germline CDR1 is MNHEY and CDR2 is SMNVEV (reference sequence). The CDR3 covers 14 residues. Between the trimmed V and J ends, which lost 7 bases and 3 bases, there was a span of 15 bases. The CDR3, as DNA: TGTGCCAGCAAATTGCAGGACGGGGACTATGGCTACACCTTC. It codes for CASKLQDGDYGYTF.

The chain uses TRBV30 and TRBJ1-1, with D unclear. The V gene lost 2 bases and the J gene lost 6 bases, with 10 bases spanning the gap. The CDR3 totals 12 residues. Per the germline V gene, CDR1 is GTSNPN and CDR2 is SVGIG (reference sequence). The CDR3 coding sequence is TGTGCCTGGAGTCCTCAGGAGGCTGAAGCTTTCTTT. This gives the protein CAWSPQEAEAFF.

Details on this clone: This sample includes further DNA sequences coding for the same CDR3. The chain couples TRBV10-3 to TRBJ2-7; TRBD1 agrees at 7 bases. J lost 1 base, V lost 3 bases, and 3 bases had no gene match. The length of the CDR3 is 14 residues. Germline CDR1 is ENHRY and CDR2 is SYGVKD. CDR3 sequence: CAISEDRESYEQYF. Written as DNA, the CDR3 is TGTGCCATCAGTGAAGACAGGGAATCCTACGAGCAGTACTTC.

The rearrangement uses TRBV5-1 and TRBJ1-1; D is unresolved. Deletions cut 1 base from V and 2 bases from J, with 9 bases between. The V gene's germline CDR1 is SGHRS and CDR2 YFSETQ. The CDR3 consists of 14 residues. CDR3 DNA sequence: TGCGCCAGCAGCTTGCCCGGGAGTAACACTGAAGCTTTCTTT. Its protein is CASSLPGSNTEAFF.

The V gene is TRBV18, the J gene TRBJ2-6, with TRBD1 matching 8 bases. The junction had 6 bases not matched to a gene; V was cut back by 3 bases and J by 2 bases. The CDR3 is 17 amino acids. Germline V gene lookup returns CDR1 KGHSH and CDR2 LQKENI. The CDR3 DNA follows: TGTGCCAGCTCACCTACCGGGACAGGTGCTGGGGCCAACGTCCTGACTTTC. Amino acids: CASSPTGTGAGANVLTF. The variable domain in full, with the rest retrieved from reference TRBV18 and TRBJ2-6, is NAGVMQNPRHLVRRRGQEARLRCSPMKGHSHVYWYRQLPEEGLKFMVYLQKENIIDESGMPKERFSAEFPKEGPSILRIQQVVRGDSAAYFCASSPTGTGAGANVLTFGAGSRLTVL.

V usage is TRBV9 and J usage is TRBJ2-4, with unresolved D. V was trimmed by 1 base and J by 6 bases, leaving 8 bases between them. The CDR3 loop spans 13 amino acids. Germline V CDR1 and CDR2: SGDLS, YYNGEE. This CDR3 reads CASSVFPGNIQYF. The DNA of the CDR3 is TGTGCCAGCAGCGTATTCCCGGGAAACATTCAGTACTTC. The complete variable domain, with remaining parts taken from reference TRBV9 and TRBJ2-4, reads DSGVTQTPKHLITATGQRVTLRCSPRSGDLSVYWYQQSLDQGLQFLIQYYNGEERAKGNILERFSAQQFPDLHSELNLSSLELGDSALYFCASSVFPGNIQYFGAGTRLSVL.

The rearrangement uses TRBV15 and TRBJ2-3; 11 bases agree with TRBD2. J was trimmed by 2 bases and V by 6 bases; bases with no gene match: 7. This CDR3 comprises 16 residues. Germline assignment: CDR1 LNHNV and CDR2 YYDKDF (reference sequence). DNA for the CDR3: TGTGCCACCAGTCCGCGACTAGCGGGGTTCACAGATACGCAGTATTTT. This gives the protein CATSPRLAGFTDTQYF. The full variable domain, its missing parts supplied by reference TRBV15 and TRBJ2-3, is DAMVIQNPRYQVTQFGKPVTLSCSQTLNHNVMYWYQQKSSQAPKLLFHYYDKDFNNEADTPDNFQSRRPNTSFCFLDIRSPGLGDTAMYLCATSPRLAGFTDTQYFGPGTRLTVL.

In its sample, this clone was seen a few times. CDR3: CASSGERYSGNTIYF. The CDR3, as DNA: TGTGCCAGTAGTGGTGAACGGTACTCTGGAAACACCATATATTTT. The chain recombines TRBV19 with TRBJ1-3, with D hard to call. The CDR3 length is 15 residues. The V end was cut by 5 bases, the J end by 0 bases, with 11 bases between. Germline CDR1 and CDR2: LNHDA and SQIVND (reference sequence).

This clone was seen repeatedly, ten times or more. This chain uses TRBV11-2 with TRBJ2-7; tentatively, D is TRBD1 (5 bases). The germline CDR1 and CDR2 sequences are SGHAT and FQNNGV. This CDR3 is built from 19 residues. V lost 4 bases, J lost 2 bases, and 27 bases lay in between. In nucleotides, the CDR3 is TGTGCCAGCAGCTCCCCCTTCCAATACGACAGTGTCGGCCCCTACGAGCAGTACTTC. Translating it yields CASSSPFQYDSVGPYEQYF.

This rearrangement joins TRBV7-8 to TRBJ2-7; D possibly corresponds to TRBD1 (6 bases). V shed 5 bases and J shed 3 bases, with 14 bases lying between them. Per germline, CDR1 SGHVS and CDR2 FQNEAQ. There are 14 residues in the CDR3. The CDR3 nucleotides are TGTGCCAGCAGCCCTGACAGGTTGTACTACGAGCAGTACTTC. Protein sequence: CASSPDRLYYEQYF.

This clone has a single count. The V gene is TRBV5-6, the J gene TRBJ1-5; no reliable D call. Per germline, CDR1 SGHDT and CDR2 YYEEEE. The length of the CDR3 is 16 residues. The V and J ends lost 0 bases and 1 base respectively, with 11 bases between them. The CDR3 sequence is CASSLAGRLSNQPQHF. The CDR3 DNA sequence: TGTGCCAGCAGCTTGGCTGGCAGGTTGAGCAATCAGCCCCAGCATTTT.

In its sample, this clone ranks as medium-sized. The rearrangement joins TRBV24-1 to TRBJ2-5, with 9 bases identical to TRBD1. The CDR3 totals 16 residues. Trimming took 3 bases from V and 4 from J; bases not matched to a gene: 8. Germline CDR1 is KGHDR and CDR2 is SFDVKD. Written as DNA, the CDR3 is TGTGCCACCAGTGATCCTCGGACAGGGGAGGTAGAGACCCAGTACTTC. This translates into CATSDPRTGEVETQYF.

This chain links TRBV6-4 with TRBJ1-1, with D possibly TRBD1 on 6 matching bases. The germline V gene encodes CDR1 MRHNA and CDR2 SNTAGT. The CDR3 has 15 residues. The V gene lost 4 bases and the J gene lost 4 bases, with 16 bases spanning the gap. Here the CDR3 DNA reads TGTGCCAGCAGTGTAAGAGCAGGGGTGGGCACTGAAGCTTTCTTT. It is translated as CASSVRAGVGTEAFF.

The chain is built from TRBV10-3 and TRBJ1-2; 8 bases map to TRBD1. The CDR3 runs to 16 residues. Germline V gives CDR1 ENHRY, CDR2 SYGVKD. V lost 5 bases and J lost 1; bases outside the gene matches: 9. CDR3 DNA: TGTGCCATCAGTAACGACAGGGGAGGTCTTAACTATGGCTACACCTTC. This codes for CAISNDRGGLNYGYTF.

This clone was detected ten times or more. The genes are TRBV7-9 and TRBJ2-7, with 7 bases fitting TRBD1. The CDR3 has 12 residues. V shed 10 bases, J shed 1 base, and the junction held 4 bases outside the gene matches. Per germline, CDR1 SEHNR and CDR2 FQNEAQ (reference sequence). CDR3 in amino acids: CATGQESYEQYF. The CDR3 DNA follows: TGTGCCACCGGACAGGAGTCCTACGAGCAGTACTTC.

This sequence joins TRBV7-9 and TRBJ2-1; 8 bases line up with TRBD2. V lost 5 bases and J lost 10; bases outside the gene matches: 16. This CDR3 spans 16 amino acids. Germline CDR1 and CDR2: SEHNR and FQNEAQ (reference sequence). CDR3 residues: CASSRKGSAGVYEQFF. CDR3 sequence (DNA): TGTGCCAGCAGCCGAAAAGGGTCAGCGGGAGTTTACGAGCAGTTCTTC.

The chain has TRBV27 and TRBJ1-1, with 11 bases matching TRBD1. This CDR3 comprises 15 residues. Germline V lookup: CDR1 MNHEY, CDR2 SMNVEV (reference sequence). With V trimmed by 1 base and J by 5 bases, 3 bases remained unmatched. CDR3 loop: CASSLWTGGNTEAFF. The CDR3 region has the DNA TGTGCCAGCAGTTTATGGACAGGGGGCAATACTGAAGCTTTCTTT.

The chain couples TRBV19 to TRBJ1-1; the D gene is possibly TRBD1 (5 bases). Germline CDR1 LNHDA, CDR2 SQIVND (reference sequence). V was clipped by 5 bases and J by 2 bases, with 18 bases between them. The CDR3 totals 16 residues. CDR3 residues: CASSPNRGEPNTEAFF. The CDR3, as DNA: TGTGCCAGTAGTCCAAACCGGGGGGAGCCCAACACTGAAGCTTTCTTT. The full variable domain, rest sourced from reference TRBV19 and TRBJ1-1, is DGGITQSPKYLFRKEGQNVTLSCEQNLNHDAMYWYRQDPGQGLRLIYYSQIVNDFQKGDIAEGYSVSREKKESFPLTVTSAQKNPTAFYLCASSPNRGEPNTEAFFGQGTRLTVV.

CDR3 sequence: CASSSGQGDQPQHF. In DNA, the CDR3 is TGTGCCAGCAGCTCCGGACAGGGGGATCAGCCCCAGCATTTT. The V and J genes are TRBV7-9 and TRBJ1-5; 10 bases align to TRBD1. V lost 4 bases and J lost 5; bases outside the gene matches: 2. Germline-derived CDR1 and CDR2 are SEHNR and FQNEAQ (reference sequence). The CDR3 spans 14 residues.

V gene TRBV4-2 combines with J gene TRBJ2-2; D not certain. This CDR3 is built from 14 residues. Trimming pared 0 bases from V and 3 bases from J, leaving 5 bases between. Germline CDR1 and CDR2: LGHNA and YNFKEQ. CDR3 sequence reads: CASSQESDTGELFF. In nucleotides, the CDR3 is TGTGCCAGCAGCCAAGAGTCGGACACCGGGGAGCTGTTTTTT.

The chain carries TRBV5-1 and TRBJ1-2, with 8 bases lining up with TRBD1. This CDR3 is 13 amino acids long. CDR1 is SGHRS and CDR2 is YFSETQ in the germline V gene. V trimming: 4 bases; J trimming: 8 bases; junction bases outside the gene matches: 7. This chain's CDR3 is CASSPGQEVGYTF. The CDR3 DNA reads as TGCGCCAGCAGCCCGGGACAGGAGGTGGGCTACACCTTC. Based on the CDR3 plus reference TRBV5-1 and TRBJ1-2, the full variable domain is KAGVTQTPRYLIKTRGQQVTLSCSPISGHRSVSWYQQTPGQGLQFLFEYFSETQRNKGNFPGRFSGRQFSNSRSEMNVSTLELGDSALYLCASSPGQEVGYTFGSGTRLTVV.

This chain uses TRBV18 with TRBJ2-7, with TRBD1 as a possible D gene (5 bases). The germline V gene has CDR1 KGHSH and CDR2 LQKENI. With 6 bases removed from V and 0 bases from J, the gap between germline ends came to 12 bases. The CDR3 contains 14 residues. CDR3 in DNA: TGTGCCAGCTCGCGCTTACAGGTCTCCTACGAGCAGTACTTC. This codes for CASSRLQVSYEQYF. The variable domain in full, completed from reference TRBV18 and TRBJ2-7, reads NAGVMQNPRHLVRRRGQEARLRCSPMKGHSHVYWYRQLPEEGLKFMVYLQKENIIDESGMPKERFSAEFPKEGPSILRIQQVVRGDSAAYFCASSRLQVSYEQYFGPGTRLTVT.